Presented here are 8 T cell receptor beta chains from one specimen sequenced in a study of T cell responses to AZD1222 COVID-19 vaccine. Libraries were prepared by immunoSEQ multiplex PCR; TCRdb keeps only in-frame clonotypes and omits some of them. The sample holds about 93,000 clones; about nine tenths are singletons and the top ten take roughly 2.8%. Sequencing was performed on peripheral blood, taken on day 0 of MenACWY control vaccination. These receptors all stem from an adult in good health.

The chain couples TRBV4-2 to TRBJ1-3; D gene uncertain. The CDR3 runs to 13 residues. Between the trimmed V and J ends, which lost 1 base and 4 bases, there was a span of 5 bases. Germline V gene sequence: CDR1 LGHNA, CDR2 YNFKEQ. The CDR3 here is CASSQVGGNTIYF. The CDR3 DNA sequence: TGTGCCAGCAGCCAAGTCGGGGGAAACACCATATATTTT.

The chain joins TRBV15 to TRBJ1-2; D remains unclear. Per the germline V gene, CDR1 is LNHNV and CDR2 is YYDKDF (reference sequence). The CDR3 loop spans 14 amino acids. Trimming removed 0 bases from V and 7 bases from J, with 12 bases in between. The chain's CDR3 is CATSRDPVDRGYTF. CDR3 in DNA: TGTGCCACCAGCAGAGATCCAGTAGACCGTGGCTACACCTTC. The complete variable domain, with remaining parts taken from reference TRBV15 and TRBJ1-2, reads DAMVIQNPRYQVTQFGKPVTLSCSQTLNHNVMYWYQQKSSQAPKLLFHYYDKDFNNEADTPDNFQSRRPNTSFCFLDIRSPGLGDTAMYLCATSRDPVDRGYTFGSGTRLTVV.

The chain recombines TRBV7-2 with TRBJ2-1; D unresolved. Per the germline V gene, CDR1 is SGHTA and CDR2 is FQGNSA. V shed 5 bases and J shed 3 bases, with 17 bases lying between them. This CDR3 spans 16 amino acids. The CDR3 DNA reads TGTGCCAGCAGCCCGGAGCCTACAGTTCTCTACAATGAGCAGTTCTTC. Translation gives CASSPEPTVLYNEQFF.

This chain uses TRBV6-5 with TRBJ1-5, with D possibly TRBD1 on 5 matching bases. The CDR3 runs 15 residues. V gave up 6 bases and J gave up 0 bases, with 12 bases separating them. The germline gives CDR1 MNHEY, CDR2 SVGAGI. The CDR3 protein is CASSLTDYSNQPQHF. The CDR3 coding sequence is TGTGCCAGCAGCCTGACAGATTATAGCAATCAGCCCCAGCATTTT.

The V gene is TRBV13, the J gene TRBJ2-7; D ambiguous. CDR1 PRHDT and CDR2 FYEKMQ come from the germline V gene (reference sequence). V lost 1 base and J lost 2, with 9 bases in between. The length of the CDR3 is 14 residues. CDR3 nucleotide sequence: TGTGCCAGCAGCTTAGAAGAAGAGCCCTACGAGCAGTACTTC. Translated: CASSLEEEPYEQYF.

The V call is TRBV29-1, the J call TRBJ1-5, with TRBD1 as a possible D gene (6 bases). Trimming cost V 1 base and J 3 bases, with 16 bases left between them. Per the germline V gene, CDR1 is SQVTM and CDR2 is ANQGSEA. The CDR3 extends over 16 amino acids. The CDR3 DNA reads TGCAGCGTTGAAGCAATAACAGGGACGAACAATCAGCCCCAGCATTTT. Its translation is CSVEAITGTNNQPQHF.

The CDR3 sequence is CASSKEKTGCSTEAFF. In DNA form, the CDR3 reads TGTGCCAGCAGCAAAGAAAAAACAGGTTGCTCGACTGAAGCTTTCTTT. The rearrangement links TRBV21-1 to TRBJ1-1; no DNA check was done on the table's D call, TRBD1. TRBV21-1 is a listed pseudogene. The CDR3 is made up of 16 amino acids.

The CDR3 region is CASSRDPGHPYEQYF. As DNA, the CDR3 is TGTGCCAGCAGCCGGGACCCGGGACACCCCTACGAGCAGTACTTC. The genes are TRBV5-4 and TRBJ2-7, with TRBD1 as a possible D gene (6 bases). Germline-derived CDR1 and CDR2 are SGHNT and YYREEE (reference sequence). Trimming removed 4 bases at V and 2 bases at J, with 16 bases between. The CDR3 spans 15 residues.